What follows is one T cell receptor beta chain and its context. The CDR3 covers 11 residues. CDR1 and CDR2 (germline): GTSNPN, SVGIG (reference sequence). V lost 1 base and J 4 bases, leaving 5 bases between the germline ends. This sample was included in a study of PD-1 and CTLA-4 blockade in melanoma. Sequencing was performed with immunoSEQ multiplex PCR; in TCRdb, only in-frame clones are kept and a portion is missing. Seen here are 25,000 to 35,000 clones, 85% to 90% observed once, and the top ten hold over 7%. The rearrangement links TRBV30 to TRBJ2-7; D is uncertain. The clonotype comes from a human donor with melanoma. This sample comprised CD8+ T cells from peripheral blood, obtained before anti-PD-1 treatment. CDR3 DNA sequence: TGTGCCTGGAGTGCCCCGTACGAGCAGTACTTC. Its translation is CAWSAPYEQYF.